These 25 T cell receptor beta chains were sequenced from one sample in a study of CD8 T cells in ankylosing spondylitis. Points from the study as a whole: A TCR beta motif made of several highly homologous variants seemed typical of ankylosing spondylitis blood.

TCRdb reprocessed the 5' RACE reads via MiXCR and lists one record per CDR3 protein. Here the sample spans a few hundred thousand distinct CDR3 sequences, 15% to 20% being singletons. The antigens these receptors bind are not known. Sequencing used blood, either unsorted or a sorted T cell fraction (not recorded which). Receptors originate from a male donor with ankylosing spondylitis.

This sequence joins TRBV5-1 and TRBJ2-7; the D is unclear. Germline V gene lookup returns CDR1 SGHRS and CDR2 YFSETQ. The CDR3 length is 11 residues. V dropped 6 bases and J dropped 7 bases, with 11 bases sitting between them. The CDR3: CASILEEEQYF. Here the CDR3 DNA reads TGCGCCAGCATATTAGAAGAGGAGCAGTACTTC.

This chain joins TRBV29-1 and TRBJ2-3; maybe TRBD1 (6 bases). Germline CDR1 and CDR2: SQVTM and ANQGSEA. V was shortened by 4 bases and J by 0 bases, with 14 bases between the two germline ends. CDR3 size: 15 residues. CDR3 amino acids: CSVGPRGASTDTQYF. CDR3 nucleotides: TGCAGCGTTGGACCCAGGGGTGCTAGCACAGATACGCAGTATTTT.

The rearrangement links TRBV20-1 to TRBJ2-1; no clear D gene. The CDR3 covers 11 residues. The V gene lost 5 bases and the J gene lost 7 bases, with 9 bases spanning the gap. Looked up from germline, CDR1 is DFQATT and CDR2 is SNEGSKA (reference sequence). CDR3 DNA sequence: TGCAGTGCTGCTGAGTGGAATGAGCAGTTCTTC. It codes for CSAAEWNEQFF.

A few counts support this clonotype. The rearrangement joins TRBV10-3 to TRBJ1-2, with no clear D. CDR3 length: 14 residues. Trimming removed 2 bases from V and 2 bases from J, with 9 bases in between. CDR1 and CDR2 (germline): ENHRY, SYGVKD. CDR3 bases: TGTGCCATCAGTGAGGAATTCTCGAACTATGGCTACACCTTC. It yields the protein CAISEEFSNYGYTF.

This clonotype was seen more than once but under ten times. The CDR3 DNA is TGCGCCAGCAGCTTTTTCGCGGAGAGCACAGATACGCAGTATTTT. Protein product: CASSFFAESTDTQYF. This chain uses TRBV5-1 with TRBJ2-3; D uncertain. Trimming took 2 bases from V and 0 from J, leaving 10 bases between them. The CDR3 is 15 amino acids. Germline V gives CDR1 SGHRS, CDR2 YFSETQ.

There are many counts of this clonotype. The chain uses TRBV7-9 and TRBJ1-1; the D is unclear. The CDR3 loop spans 13 amino acids. Trimming pared 2 bases from V and 1 base from J, leaving 5 bases between. Germline V CDR1 and CDR2: SEHNR, FQNEAQ (reference sequence). The CDR3 sequence: CASSLTGNTEAFF. The CDR3, as DNA: TGTGCCAGCAGCTTAACCGGGAACACTGAAGCTTTCTTT.

The chain is built from TRBV12-3 or TRBV12-4 and TRBJ1-4; D might be TRBD1 (5 bases). This CDR3 spans 14 amino acids. V lost 5 bases to trimming and J lost 8 bases, with 15 bases between them. CDR3 sequence (DNA): TGTGCCAGCAGTCGGGACCTAAAACGCGAAAAACTGTTTTTT. Translated, it gives CASSRDLKREKLFF.

This clonotype has at least ten counts. The V call is TRBV3-1, the J call TRBJ2-5; possibly TRBD1 or TRBD2 for D (5 bases each). The CDR3 totals 13 residues. V lost 0 bases and J lost 5, with 7 bases in between. Germline values: CDR1 LGHDT, CDR2 YNNKEL (reference sequence). The CDR3, as DNA: TGTGCCAGCAGCCAAGATTGGGGGGAGACCCAGTACTTC. It specifies CASSQDWGETQYF.

The table lists this clonotype with a few counts. This chain uses TRBV5-1 with TRBJ2-7; TRBD1 aligns across 8 bases. This CDR3 contains 15 residues. V gave up 6 bases and J gave up 1 base; unmatched junction bases: 9. The germline V gene has CDR1 SGHRS and CDR2 YFSETQ. CDR3 amino acids: CASTQGADPSYEQYF. The CDR3 DNA sequence: TGCGCCAGCACCCAGGGGGCCGACCCTTCCTACGAGCAGTACTTC.

This clonotype appeared a few times. J is TRBJ2-3 and V is TRBV11-2; D is unclear. Trimming pared 8 bases from V and 2 bases from J, leaving 20 bases between. The CDR3 loop spans 16 amino acids. Germline CDR1 is SGHAT and CDR2 is FQNNGV. DNA of the CDR3: TGTGCCAGCGCTGAGGAGCTCTATACCCCCACAGATACGCAGTATTTT. Its translation is CASAEELYTPTDTQYF.

CDR3 sequence: CASSQRDEKLFF. DNA of the CDR3: TGCGCCAGCAGCCAACGGGACGAAAAACTGTTTTTT. This sequence joins TRBV4-1 and TRBJ1-4, with a possible D match to TRBD1 (5 bases). V was pared by 2 bases and J by 8 bases, with 6 bases between. The V gene's germline CDR1 is MGHRA and CDR2 YSYEKL. The CDR3 covers 12 residues.

The genes are TRBV7-8 and TRBJ2-2; 8 bases line up with TRBD1. V shed 2 bases, J shed 3 bases, and the junction held 11 bases outside the gene matches. CDR1 is SGHVS and CDR2 is FQNEAQ in the germline V gene. The CDR3 consists of 18 residues. This chain's CDR3 is CASSLLPPRQGHTGELFF. CDR3 in DNA: TGTGCCAGCAGCTTATTGCCCCCACGACAGGGGCACACCGGGGAGCTGTTTTTT.

On this clonotype: A read error may account for a junction end that differs from germline. The V gene is TRBV5-1, the J gene TRBJ2-7; D remains unclear. CDR1 and CDR2 (germline): SGHRS, YFSETQ. The CDR3 spans 14 residues. This CDR3 reads CASTQTDGSYGQYF. The CDR3 region has the DNA TGCGCCAGCACCCAAACGGATGGCTCCTACGGGCAGTACTTC.

This clonotype has only a few counts. The genes are TRBV5-1 and TRBJ2-1, with D possibly matching TRBD1 (5 bases). The CDR3 spans 14 residues. The V end lost 0 bases, the J end lost 8 bases, and 12 bases lay between the germline ends. Per the germline V gene, CDR1 is SGHRS and CDR2 is YFSETQ. CDR3 residues: CASSLDGASDEQFF. As DNA, the CDR3 is TGCGCCAGCAGCTTGGATGGGGCCAGCGATGAGCAGTTCTTC.

V is TRBV7-9 and J is TRBJ1-1; 8 nucleotides match TRBD1. This CDR3 comprises 14 residues. CDR1 and CDR2 (germline): SEHNR, FQNEAQ (reference sequence). V was clipped by 5 bases and J by 4 bases; unmatched bases: 6. The CDR3 loop is CASSPRDRPTEAFF. In DNA, the CDR3 is TGTGCCAGCAGCCCCAGGGACAGGCCCACTGAAGCTTTCTTT.

The sample holds a few counts of this clonotype. This chain joins TRBV19 and TRBJ1-2, with 8 bases fitting TRBD1. CDR1 and CDR2 (germline): LNHDA, SQIVND (reference sequence). The V gene end was trimmed by 4 bases and the J gene end by 8 bases; junction bases not matched to a gene: 9. The CDR3 spans 14 residues. This chain's CDR3 is CASSTGIGTGGYTF. The CDR3 DNA is TGTGCCAGTAGTACGGGGATTGGGACAGGAGGCTACACCTTC.

A few counts support this clonotype. V and J are TRBV11-2 and TRBJ2-7; TRBD2 matches 14 bases. The CDR3 extends over 17 amino acids. The V gene end was trimmed by 6 bases and the J gene end by 6 bases; junction bases not matched to a gene: 13. Germline CDR1 is SGHAT and CDR2 is FQNNGV. The CDR3 spells CASRGTGLAGELREQYF. The CDR3 DNA is TGTGCCAGCAGGGGAACGGGACTAGCGGGAGAGTTACGCGAGCAGTACTTC. The whole variable domain, filled in from reference TRBV11-2 and TRBJ2-7, reads EAGVAQSPRYKIIEKRQSVAFWCNPISGHATLYWYQQILGQGPKLLIQFQNNGVVDDSQLPKDRFSAERLKGVDSTLKIQPAKLEDSAVYLCASRGTGLAGELREQYFGPGTRLTVT.

This rearrangement joins TRBV7-8 to TRBJ2-7; D gene ambiguous. V was cut by 5 bases and J by 3 bases, with 5 bases left in between. The CDR3 is made up of 11 amino acids. Per the germline V gene, CDR1 is SGHVS and CDR2 is FQNEAQ. The chain's CDR3 is CASSGNYEQYF. The CDR3 region has the DNA TGTGCCAGCAGCGGCAACTACGAGCAGTACTTC.

This clonotype was detected a few times. V is TRBV12-3 or TRBV12-4 and J is TRBJ2-2; the match to TRBD1 covers 9 bases. V shed 6 bases, J shed 1 base, and the junction held 6 bases outside the gene matches. This CDR3 has 16 residues. The CDR3 loop reads CASRSDRGGNTGELFF. As DNA, the CDR3 is TGTGCCAGCAGGTCAGACAGGGGGGGGAACACCGGGGAGCTGTTTTTT.

This clonotype was seen only a few times. The chain has TRBV11-2 and TRBJ2-7, with D unclear. Germline CDR1 reads SGHAT; CDR2 reads FQNNGV. The CDR3 is made up of 14 amino acids. V was pared by 1 base and J by 2 bases, with 9 bases between. CDR3 coding DNA: TGTGCCAGCAGCTTAGGGACCGCAACCTACGAGCAGTACTTC. It is translated as CASSLGTATYEQYF.

The chain links TRBV27 to TRBJ2-1, with TRBD2 identical over 13 bases. The ends lost 5 bases at V and 6 bases at J; junction bases unmatched: 7. CDR3 length equals 16 residues. Germline assignment: CDR1 MNHEY and CDR2 SMNVEV (reference sequence). DNA of the CDR3: TGTGCCAGCAGTCCCGGACTAGCGGGAGTAACCAATGAGCAGTTCTTC. Residues: CASSPGLAGVTNEQFF.

This clonotype was detected only a few times. V is TRBV2 and J is TRBJ1-1; D might be TRBD1 (6 bases). This CDR3 is 14 amino acids long. Trimming pared 2 bases from V and 8 bases from J, leaving 15 bases between. Germline V gives CDR1 SNHLY, CDR2 FYNNEI. The CDR3 is CASSEPRGVAEAFF. Written as DNA, the CDR3 is TGTGCCAGCAGTGAACCGAGGGGGGTGGCCGAAGCTTTCTTT.

In DNA form, the CDR3 reads TGTGCCAGCAGCTTACTAACGGGAGCGGCAGATACGCAGTATTTT. This sequence encodes CASSLLTGAADTQYF. J is TRBJ2-3 and V is TRBV7-9; D perhaps matches TRBD2 (6 bases). V lost 2 bases and J 4 bases, leaving 13 bases between the germline ends. This CDR3 region has 15 residues. Germline loops: CDR1 SEHNR, CDR2 FQNEAQ (reference sequence).

In this sample, this clonotype turned up a few times. The chain employs TRBV7-9 and TRBJ1-1, with 7 bases aligning to TRBD1. V was clipped by 4 bases and J by 1 base; unmatched bases: 6. Looked up from germline, CDR1 is SEHNR and CDR2 is FQNEAQ (reference sequence). The CDR3 length is 15 residues. The DNA for the CDR3 is TGTGCCAGCAGCTCGGGACAGACAACGAACACTGAAGCTTTCTTT. It yields the protein CASSSGQTTNTEAFF.

CDR3 region: CASSLGAGGAGDGYTF. The CDR3 coding sequence is TGTGCCAGCAGCTTAGGGGCAGGGGGCGCTGGTGATGGCTACACCTTC. This chain connects TRBV11-2 to TRBJ1-2; 8 bases fit TRBD1. This CDR3 region has 16 residues. Looked up from germline, CDR1 is SGHAT and CDR2 is FQNNGV. Losses at the gene ends were 1 base for V and 6 bases for J; bases not matched to a gene: 10.